The 19 T cell receptor beta chains in this list originate from one sample, sequenced in a study of T cell changes during pregnancy in multiple sclerosis. Assay used: immunoSEQ multiplex PCR; TCRdb lists only in-frame clones, some missing. The sample has 70,000 to 85,000 clones, approximately 90% seen once. The sample here was peripheral blood, taken before pregnancy. These receptor sequences come from a female donor with multiple sclerosis, enrolled in a pregnancy study.

This rearrangement joins TRBV11-2 to TRBJ1-1; D is undetermined. There are 14 residues in the CDR3. CDR1 is SGHAT, CDR2 FQNNGV, per germline. V was cut by 1 base and J by 5 bases, with 11 bases left in between. The CDR3 region is CASSLVSTRTEAFF. CDR3 sequence (DNA): TGTGCCAGCAGCTTAGTTTCCACGAGGACTGAAGCTTTCTTT.

The chain has TRBV5-1 and TRBJ1-3, with D possibly matching TRBD1 (6 bases). From germline, CDR1 is SGHRS and CDR2 YFSETQ. The CDR3 sequence is 17 residues long. Trimming left V 1 base short and J 4 bases short, with 18 bases between. CDR3 sequence (DNA): TGCGCCAGCAGCTTGATGTCAGGGGAAGTGAAAGGAAACACCATATATTTT. Its protein is CASSLMSGEVKGNTIYF.

V usage is TRBV4-1 and J usage is TRBJ1-6; D is ambiguous. The V end was cut by 0 bases, the J end by 7 bases, with 16 bases between. CDR1 is MGHRA, CDR2 YSYEKL, per germline. The CDR3 length is 17 residues. The CDR3, as DNA: TGCGCCAGCAGCCAAGATTTCTTATCAGGAATAAATTCACCCCTCCACTTT. Its protein product is CASSQDFLSGINSPLHF.

V is TRBV6-5 and J is TRBJ1-4; no reliable D call. This CDR3 is built from 15 residues. In germline, CDR1 is MNHEY, CDR2 SVGAGI. Trimming pared 2 bases from V and 0 bases from J, leaving 7 bases between. The CDR3: CASSYAGATNEKLFF. The CDR3 DNA sequence: TGTGCCAGCAGTTACGCCGGGGCAACTAATGAAAAACTGTTTTTT.

This sequence joins TRBV11-3 and TRBJ2-2, with TRBD2 as a possible D gene (6 bases). The CDR3 consists of 14 residues. Germline values: CDR1 SGHNT, CDR2 YENEEA. V was shortened by 1 base and J by 7 bases, with 10 bases between the two germline ends. The CDR3: CASSLGEESGELFF. The CDR3 bases are TGTGCCAGCAGCTTAGGGGAGGAAAGCGGGGAGCTGTTTTTT.

The gene calls are TRBV5-4 and TRBJ2-7; D might be TRBD1 (5 bases). Trimming removed 0 bases at V and 5 bases at J, with 12 bases between. Germline loops: CDR1 SGHNT, CDR2 YYREEE (reference sequence). The CDR3 runs 14 residues. Here the CDR3 DNA reads TGTGCCAGCAGCTTGGCCAGGGATCTCAACGAGCAGTACTTC. This translates into CASSLARDLNEQYF.

The chain carries TRBV5-4 and TRBJ2-5, with 15 bases lining up with TRBD2. The CDR3 loop spans 17 amino acids. Trimming cost V 4 bases and J 5 bases; bases outside gene matches: 9. Germline CDR1 reads SGHNT; CDR2 reads YYREEE (reference sequence). CDR3 sequence reads: CASSDGTSGGLEETQYF. DNA of the CDR3: TGTGCCAGCAGCGACGGGACTAGCGGGGGGTTGGAGGAGACCCAGTACTTC.

This clone has more than one count but fewer than ten. J is TRBJ2-1 and V is TRBV6-1, with D uncertain. CDR3 size: 13 residues. V was shortened by 1 base and J by 9 bases, with 10 bases between the two germline ends. Germline loops: CDR1 MNHNS, CDR2 SASEGT. The CDR3 DNA reads as TGTGCCAGCAGTGAAGGAGGTGAATTTGAGCAGTTCTTC. It is translated as CASSEGGEFEQFF.

CDR3 protein: CASSLVGFRGGNEQFF. CDR3 nucleotide sequence: TGTGCCAGCAGCTTGGTTGGGTTCCGGGGGGGTAATGAGCAGTTCTTC. The V and J genes are TRBV5-6 and TRBJ2-1; 8 bases are a match to TRBD2. The CDR3 is made up of 16 amino acids. Germline values: CDR1 SGHDT, CDR2 YYEEEE. With 0 bases clipped from V and 7 bases from J, the junction kept 9 bases outside the gene matches.

The chain is built from TRBV5-5 and TRBJ2-7, with D perhaps matching TRBD1 (6 bases). The germline V gene has CDR1 SGHKS and CDR2 YYEKEE (reference sequence). V dropped 5 bases and J dropped 5 bases, with 20 bases sitting between them. The CDR3 has 15 residues. CDR3 in amino acids: CASSYFPDSVDEQYF. In nucleotides, the CDR3 is TGTGCCAGCAGTTATTTTCCGGACAGCGTCGACGAGCAGTACTTC.

The genes are TRBV2 and TRBJ2-7; 7 bases fit TRBD1. Germline V gene lookup returns CDR1 SNHLY and CDR2 FYNNEI. The trim removed 3 bases at V and 0 bases at J, leaving 8 bases unmatched. This CDR3 contains 16 residues. Here the CDR3 DNA reads TGTGCCAGCAGTGATTCCGGGACAGCAGTCTCCTACGAGCAGTACTTC. This sequence encodes CASSDSGTAVSYEQYF. The full variable domain, its missing parts supplied by reference TRBV2 and TRBJ2-7, is EPEVTQTPSHQVTQMGQEVILRCVPISNHLYFYWYRQILGQKVEFLVSFYNNEISEKSEIFDDQFSVERPDGSNFTLKIRSTKLEDSAMYFCASSDSGTAVSYEQYFGPGTRLTVT.

The chain is built from TRBV21-1 and TRBJ2-1; the D call TRBD2 from the table was never checked on the DNA. TRBV21-1 is designated a pseudogene. CDR3 size: 14 residues. The CDR3 region is CASDFSYTRNEQFF. CDR3 in DNA: TGTGCCAGTGACTTTTCGTACACACGGAATGAGCAGTTCTTC.

This clone was counted between two and nine times. The V gene is TRBV7-8, the J gene TRBJ1-5; D is uncertain. CDR3 length: 15 residues. Trimming pared 4 bases from V and 3 bases from J, leaving 13 bases between. Germline CDR1 and CDR2: SGHVS and FQNEAQ. The CDR3 sequence: CASSSPEQYNQPQHF. CDR3 DNA: TGTGCCAGCAGCTCCCCGGAACAGTACAATCAGCCCCAGCATTTT.

The rearrangement links TRBV2 to TRBJ2-6; D is unclear. Per the germline V gene, CDR1 is SNHLY and CDR2 is FYNNEI. The CDR3 loop spans 12 amino acids. The ends were cut back, 7 bases at V and 2 bases at J, with 3 bases in the middle. The DNA for the CDR3 is TGTGCCAGCACAGCTGGGGCCAACGTCCTGACTTTC. Translating it yields CASTAGANVLTF.

The genes are TRBV10-1 and TRBJ2-5, with TRBD2 matching over 10 bases. This CDR3 is built from 15 residues. CDR1 is WNHNN, CDR2 SYGVQD, per germline (reference sequence). The ends lost 11 bases at V and 5 bases at J; junction bases unmatched: 14. This chain's CDR3 is CAPRKRGGPGETQYF. CDR3 coding DNA: TGCGCCCCAAGGAAGCGGGGGGGCCCGGGGGAGACCCAGTACTTC.

The chain employs TRBV7-2 and TRBJ2-2; D might be TRBD2 (6 bases). The CDR3 has 15 residues. Trimming stripped 7 bases from V and 5 bases from J, with 17 bases between. Germline lookup yields CDR1 SGHTA and CDR2 FQGNSA. The DNA for the CDR3 is TGTGCCAGCATCCCGGGACTCACGCGAACCGGGGAGCTGTTTTTT. It is translated as CASIPGLTRTGELFF.

In DNA form, the CDR3 reads TGTGCCAGCAGCTTAGACCCGACAGGGGGTCAGACCCAGTACTTC. The encoded protein is CASSLDPTGGQTQYF. This chain uses TRBV13 with TRBJ2-5, with 9 bases matching TRBD1. V dropped 1 base and J dropped 6; count of bases not matched to a gene: 6. Germline V gene data show CDR1 as PRHDT and CDR2 as FYEKMQ (reference sequence). The CDR3 extends over 15 amino acids. Using reference TRBV13 and TRBJ2-5 for the parts outside the CDR3, the full variable domain is AAGVIQSPRHLIKEKRETATLKCYPIPRHDTVYWYQQGPGQDPQFLISFYEKMQSDKGSIPDRFSAQQFSDYHSELNMSSLELGDSALYFCASSLDPTGGQTQYFGPGTRLLVL.

The chain employs TRBV27 and TRBJ1-4; TRBD1 matches at 9 bases. Germline lookup yields CDR1 MNHEY and CDR2 SMNVEV (reference sequence). There are 12 residues in the CDR3. The V gene end was trimmed by 8 bases and the J gene end by 8 bases; junction bases not matched to a gene: 3. In DNA form, the CDR3 reads TGTGCCAGCGGGACAGGGTTGGAAAAACTGTTTTTT. It is translated as CASGTGLEKLFF.

This rearrangement joins TRBV6-1 to TRBJ2-2; possible D gene TRBD1, 6 bases. The CDR3 consists of 14 residues. CDR1 and CDR2 (germline): MNHNS, SASEGT. V dropped 6 bases and J dropped 5 bases, with 13 bases sitting between them. This CDR3 is CASSAYQGTGELFF. The CDR3 DNA reads TGTGCCAGCAGCGCCTATCAGGGGACCGGGGAGCTGTTTTTT.